This T cell receptor beta chain stems from a study of technical replicates of blood from a handful of donors. Clones were sequenced by immunoSEQ multiplex PCR, and TCRdb holds only the in-frame ones, with some missing. The repertoire includes 70,000 to 80,000 clones, around 93% of them detected once, and about 0.4% sits in the top ten. Germline CDR1 is MNHNS and CDR2 is SASEGT. The CDR3 spans 13 residues. V was cut by 0 bases and J by 8 bases, with 10 bases left in between. Sequenced sample: T cells isolated from PBMCs. The chain carries TRBV6-1 and TRBJ1-2; possibly TRBD1 for D (6 bases). This clonotype was obtained from a human donor in good health. DNA of the CDR3: TGTGCCAGCAGTGAAGCGAACAGGGAAGGCTACACCTTC. Protein sequence: CASSEANREGYTF.